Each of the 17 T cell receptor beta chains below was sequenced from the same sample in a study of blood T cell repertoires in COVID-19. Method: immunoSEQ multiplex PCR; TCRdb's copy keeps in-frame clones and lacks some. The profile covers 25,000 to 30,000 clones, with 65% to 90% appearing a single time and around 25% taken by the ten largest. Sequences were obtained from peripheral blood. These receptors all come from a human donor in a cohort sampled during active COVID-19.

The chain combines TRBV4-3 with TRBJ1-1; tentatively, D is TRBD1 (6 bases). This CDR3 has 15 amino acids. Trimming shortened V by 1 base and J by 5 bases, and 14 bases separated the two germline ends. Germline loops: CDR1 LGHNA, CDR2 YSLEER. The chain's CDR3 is CASSQGRAGTTEAFF. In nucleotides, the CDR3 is TGCGCCAGCAGCCAAGGTAGGGCAGGGACAACTGAAGCTTTCTTT.

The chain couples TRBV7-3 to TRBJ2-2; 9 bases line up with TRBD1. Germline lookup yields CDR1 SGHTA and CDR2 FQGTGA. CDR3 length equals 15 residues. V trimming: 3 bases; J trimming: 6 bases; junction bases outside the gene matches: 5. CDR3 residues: CASSFSTGGPGELFF. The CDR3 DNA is TGTGCCAGCAGCTTTTCGACAGGGGGACCCGGGGAGCTGTTTTTT.

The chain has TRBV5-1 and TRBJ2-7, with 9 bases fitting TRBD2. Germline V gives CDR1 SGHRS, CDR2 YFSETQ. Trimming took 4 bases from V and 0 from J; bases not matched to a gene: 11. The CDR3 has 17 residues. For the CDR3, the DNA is TGCGCCAGCAGCCGGGAAGGGCTAGCGGGGACCTCCTACGAGCAGTACTTC. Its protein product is CASSREGLAGTSYEQYF.

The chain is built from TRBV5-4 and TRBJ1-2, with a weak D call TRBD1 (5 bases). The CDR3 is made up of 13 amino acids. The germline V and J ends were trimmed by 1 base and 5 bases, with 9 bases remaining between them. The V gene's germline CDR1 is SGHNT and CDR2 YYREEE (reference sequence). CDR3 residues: CASSLRQIYGYTF. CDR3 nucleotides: TGTGCCAGCAGCTTGCGACAGATATATGGCTACACCTTC.

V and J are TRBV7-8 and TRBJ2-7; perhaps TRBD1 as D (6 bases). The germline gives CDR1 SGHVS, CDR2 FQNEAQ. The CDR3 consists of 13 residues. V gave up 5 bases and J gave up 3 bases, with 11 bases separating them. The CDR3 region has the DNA TGTGCCAGCAGCCCCACGACAGGCTACGAGCAGTACTTC. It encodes CASSPTTGYEQYF.

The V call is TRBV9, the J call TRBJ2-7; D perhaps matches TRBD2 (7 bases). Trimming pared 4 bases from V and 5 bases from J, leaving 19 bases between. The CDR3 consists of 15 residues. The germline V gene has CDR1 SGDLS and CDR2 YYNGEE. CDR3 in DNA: TGTGCCAGCAGCCCGCTAGGGGGGGACGGGCACGAGCAGTACTTC. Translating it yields CASSPLGGDGHEQYF.

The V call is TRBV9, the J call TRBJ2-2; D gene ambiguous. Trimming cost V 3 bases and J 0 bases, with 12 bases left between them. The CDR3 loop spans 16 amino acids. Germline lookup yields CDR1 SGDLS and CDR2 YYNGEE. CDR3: CASSGSALANTGELFF. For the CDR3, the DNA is TGTGCCAGCAGCGGAAGTGCGCTAGCGAACACCGGGGAGCTGTTTTTT.

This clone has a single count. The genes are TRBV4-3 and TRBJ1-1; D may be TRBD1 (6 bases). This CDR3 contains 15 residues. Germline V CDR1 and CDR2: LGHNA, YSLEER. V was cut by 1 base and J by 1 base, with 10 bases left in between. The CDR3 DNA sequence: TGCGCCAGCAGCCAAGTCCCACAGGGGAACACTGAAGCTTTCTTT. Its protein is CASSQVPQGNTEAFF.

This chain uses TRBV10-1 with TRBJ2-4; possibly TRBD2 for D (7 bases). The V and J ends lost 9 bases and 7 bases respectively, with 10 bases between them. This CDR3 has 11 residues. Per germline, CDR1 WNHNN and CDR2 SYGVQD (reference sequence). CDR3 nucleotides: TGCGCCAGGGGGGGGCCTAACATTCAGTACTTC. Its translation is CARGGPNIQYF.

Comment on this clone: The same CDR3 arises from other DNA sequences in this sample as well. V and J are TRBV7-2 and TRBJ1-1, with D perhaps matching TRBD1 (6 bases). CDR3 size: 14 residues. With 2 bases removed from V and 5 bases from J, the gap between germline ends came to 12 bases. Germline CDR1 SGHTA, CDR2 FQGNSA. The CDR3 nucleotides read TGTGCCAGCAGCTTATCAGCAGGGGTTACTGAAGCTTTCTTT. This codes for CASSLSAGVTEAFF.

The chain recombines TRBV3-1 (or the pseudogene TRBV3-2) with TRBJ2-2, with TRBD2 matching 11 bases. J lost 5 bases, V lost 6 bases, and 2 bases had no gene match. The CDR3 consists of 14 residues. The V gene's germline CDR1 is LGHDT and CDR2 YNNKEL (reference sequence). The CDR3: CASRRTSGTGELFF. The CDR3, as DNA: TGTGCCAGCAGGAGGACTAGCGGGACCGGGGAGCTGTTTTTT.

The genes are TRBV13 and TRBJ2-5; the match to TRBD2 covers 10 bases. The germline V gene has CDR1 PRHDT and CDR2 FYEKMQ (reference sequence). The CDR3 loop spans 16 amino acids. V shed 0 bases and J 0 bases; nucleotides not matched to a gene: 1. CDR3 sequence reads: CASSLGLAGYQETQYF. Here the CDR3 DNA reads TGTGCCAGCAGCTTAGGACTAGCGGGGTACCAAGAGACCCAGTACTTC.

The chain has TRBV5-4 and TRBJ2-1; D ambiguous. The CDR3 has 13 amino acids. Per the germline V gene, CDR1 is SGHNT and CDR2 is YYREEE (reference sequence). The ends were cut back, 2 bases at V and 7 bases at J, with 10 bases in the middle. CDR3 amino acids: CASSFDPGNEQFF. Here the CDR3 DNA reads TGTGCCAGCAGCTTCGACCCCGGGAATGAGCAGTTCTTC.

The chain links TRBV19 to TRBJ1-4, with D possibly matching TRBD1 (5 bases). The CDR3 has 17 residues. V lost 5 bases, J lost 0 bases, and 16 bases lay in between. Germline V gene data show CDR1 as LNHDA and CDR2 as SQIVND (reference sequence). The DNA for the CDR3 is TGTGCCAGTAGTCCTCCCGGGCCCAGGGCAACTAATGAAAAACTGTTTTTT. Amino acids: CASSPPGPRATNEKLFF.

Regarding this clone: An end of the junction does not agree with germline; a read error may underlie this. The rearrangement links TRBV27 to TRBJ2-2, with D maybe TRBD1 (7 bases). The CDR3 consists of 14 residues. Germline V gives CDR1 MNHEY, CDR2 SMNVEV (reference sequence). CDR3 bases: TGTGCCAGCAGCCATAACCGGGACAGCGGGCAGCTGTTTTTT. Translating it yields CASSHNRDSGQLFF.

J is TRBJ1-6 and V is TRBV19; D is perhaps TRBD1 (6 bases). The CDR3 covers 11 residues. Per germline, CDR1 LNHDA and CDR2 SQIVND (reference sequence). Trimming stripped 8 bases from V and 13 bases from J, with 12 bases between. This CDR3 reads CASSSQGPLHF. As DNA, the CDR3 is TGTGCCAGTTCTTCGCAGGGGCCCCTCCACTTT. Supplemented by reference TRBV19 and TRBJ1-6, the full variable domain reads DGGITQSPKYLFRKEGQNVTLSCEQNLNHDAMYWYRQDPGQGLRLIYYSQIVNDFQKGDIAEGYSVSREKKESFPLTVTSAQKNPTAFYLCASSSQGPLHFGNGTRLTVT.

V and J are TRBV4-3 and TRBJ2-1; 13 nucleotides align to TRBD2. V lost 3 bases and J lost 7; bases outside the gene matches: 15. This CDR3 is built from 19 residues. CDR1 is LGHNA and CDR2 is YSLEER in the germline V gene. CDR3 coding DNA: TGCGCCAGCAGCCATCAAAAAGGGCTACTAGCGGGGGGGCCGAATGAGCAGTTCTTC. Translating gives CASSHQKGLLAGGPNEQFF.